A single sample is the source of the 26 T cell receptor beta chains below, sequenced in a study of vaccination and CD4 T cells after COVID-19. As for treatment: approximately nine-day PBMC culture with coronavirus spike peptide pools or control peptides (ViraFEST assay). Harvesting of the unexposed donor's CD4+ T cells predated the COVID-19 pandemic (2011-2018). These receptors' targets are unknown. The Oncomine TCR Beta short-read assay was what sequenced the DNA obtained from cultured CD4+ T cells. TCRdb passed the PCR reads through MiXCR, listing each CDR3 protein once. This sample has some 7,400 distinct CDR3 sequences; roughly 29% occur once, and the top ten carry over 20%. The sequenced material came from CD4+ T cells from blood, cultured in vitro. Receptors originate from a human donor in good health.

This clonotype was seen more than once but under ten times. This rearrangement joins TRBV27 to TRBJ1-1; 8 bases fit TRBD1. The junction had 2 bases not matched to a gene; V was cut back by 0 bases and J by 5 bases. The CDR3 totals 14 residues. The germline V gene encodes CDR1 MNHEY and CDR2 SMNVEV (reference sequence). The CDR3 bases are TGTGCCAGCAGTTTATCGACAGGGGTGACTGAAGCTTTCTTT. This sequence encodes CASSLSTGVTEAFF.

The genes are TRBV27 and TRBJ2-1; 9 bases are shared with TRBD1. Per germline, CDR1 MNHEY and CDR2 SMNVEV (reference sequence). Trimming cost V 5 bases and J 2 bases; bases outside gene matches: 7. The CDR3 has 16 amino acids. The CDR3 reads CASSPGDRVAYNEQFF. The CDR3 nucleotides are TGTGCCAGCAGTCCCGGGGACAGGGTAGCCTACAATGAGCAGTTCTTC.

CDR3 amino acids: CASRLEGLEGYGYTF. The DNA for the CDR3 is TGCGCCAGCAGACTTGAGGGCCTCGAGGGCTATGGCTACACCTTC. The chain recombines TRBV10-1 with TRBJ1-2; no definite D call. The CDR3 runs to 15 residues. V was trimmed by 6 bases and J by 4 bases, leaving 18 bases between them. The germline CDR1 and CDR2 sequences are WNHNN and SYGVQD (reference sequence).

This chain uses TRBV27 with TRBJ2-3; no clear D. V was pared by 5 bases and J by 2 bases, with 11 bases between. The CDR3 runs 14 residues. Germline V lookup: CDR1 MNHEY, CDR2 SMNVEV (reference sequence). The CDR3 sequence: CASSTRQITDTQYF. The DNA of the CDR3 is TGTGCCAGCAGTACGCGCCAGATCACAGATACGCAGTATTTT.

This clonotype is deemed medium-sized. The rearrangement uses TRBV7-9 and TRBJ2-5; D remains unclear. The V end was cut by 3 bases, the J end by 5 bases, with 7 bases between. This CDR3 contains 12 residues. Germline V CDR1 and CDR2: SEHNR, FQNEAQ (reference sequence). CDR3 protein: CASSFSQETQYF. The CDR3 DNA reads TGTGCCAGCAGCTTTTCCCAGGAGACCCAGTACTTC. Together with reference TRBV7-9 and TRBJ2-5, the CDR3 gives the full variable domain: DTGVSQNPRHKITKRGQNVTFRCDPISEHNRLYWYRQTLGQGPEFLTYFQNEAQLEKSRLLSDRFSAERPKGSFSTLEIQRTEQGDSAMYLCASSFSQETQYFGPGTRLLVL.

A few counts support this clonotype. The rearrangement joins TRBV20-1 to TRBJ2-2; D call uncertain. Between the trimmed V and J ends, which lost 0 bases and 1 base, there was a span of 6 bases. The V gene's germline CDR1 is DFQATT and CDR2 SNEGSKA (reference sequence). The CDR3 has 14 amino acids. This chain's CDR3 is CSAREPRNTGELFF. The CDR3 DNA follows: TGCAGTGCTAGAGAACCAAGGAACACCGGGGAGCTGTTTTTT.

The genes are TRBV6-2 or TRBV6-3 and TRBJ1-2; D possibly corresponds to TRBD1 (5 bases). The V gene lost 3 bases and the J gene lost 4 bases, with 21 bases spanning the gap. Germline V gene sequence: CDR1 MNHEY, CDR2 SVGEGT. CDR3 length equals 17 residues. CDR3 loop: CASSYSRGIRESYGYTF. The DNA for the CDR3 is TGTGCCAGCAGTTATAGTAGGGGCATCAGAGAGAGCTATGGCTACACCTTC.

The V call is TRBV6-1, the J call TRBJ1-5, with 7 bases lining up with TRBD1. Germline lookup yields CDR1 MNHNS and CDR2 SASEGT. Trimming removed 7 bases from V and 4 bases from J; junction bases left unmatched: 7. This CDR3 is built from 14 residues. CDR3 in amino acids: CASIETGENQPQHF. CDR3 DNA: TGTGCCAGCATAGAAACAGGGGAAAATCAGCCCCAGCATTTT.

The chain uses TRBV20-1 and TRBJ2-2; either TRBD1 or TRBD2 may supply D (5 bases each). CDR1 DFQATT and CDR2 SNEGSKA come from the germline V gene (reference sequence). This CDR3 comprises 15 residues. V lost 3 bases and J lost 0, with 11 bases in between. In DNA form, the CDR3 reads TGCAGTGCTAGGGGGGTGTGGTCGAACACCGGGGAGCTGTTTTTT. As protein: CSARGVWSNTGELFF.

V usage is TRBV10-2 and J usage is TRBJ1-1, with TRBD1 matching over 9 bases. The length of the CDR3 is 15 residues. V was pared by 4 bases and J by 5 bases, with 8 bases of the junction left unmatched. Germline values: CDR1 WSHSY, CDR2 SAAADI. CDR3 protein: CASSGRGQGGTEAFF. The CDR3 coding sequence is TGCGCCAGCAGTGGGAGGGGACAGGGAGGGACTGAAGCTTTCTTT.

J is TRBJ2-3 and V is TRBV20-1; TRBD1 or TRBD2 may be the D gene (5 bases each). From germline, CDR1 is DFQATT and CDR2 SNEGSKA (reference sequence). This CDR3 region has 14 residues. V dropped 4 bases and J dropped 6 bases, with 17 bases sitting between them. CDR3 sequence reads: CSATWGNPYDTQYF. CDR3 nucleotides: TGCAGTGCTACATGGGGGAACCCCTACGATACGCAGTATTTT.

This clonotype has more than one count but fewer than ten. CDR3 DNA sequence: TGTGCCTGGAGTCCAGGGGCGTTTGGCTACACCTTC. It codes for CAWSPGAFGYTF. The chain employs TRBV30 and TRBJ1-2; possibly TRBD1 for D (6 bases). Trimming left V 2 bases short and J 7 bases short, with 11 bases between. Germline values: CDR1 GTSNPN, CDR2 SVGIG (reference sequence). The CDR3 spans 12 residues.

The CDR3 DNA is TGTGCCAGTACCACGCTTCTCTCTGGCAGACCCAGCAGAAATGCTTTCTTT. Its translation is CASTTLLSGRPSRNAFF. This chain links TRBV19 with TRBJ1-1; no reliable D call. Between the trimmed V and J ends, which lost 7 bases and 11 bases, there was a span of 32 bases. CDR1 is LNHDA, CDR2 SQIVND, per germline (reference sequence). CDR3 length: 17 residues.

This clonotype was seen a handful of times. The rearrangement links TRBV7-9 to TRBJ2-3, with D maybe TRBD1 (5 bases). The germline V gene encodes CDR1 SEHNR and CDR2 FQNEAQ (reference sequence). Trimming took 1 base from V and 7 from J, leaving 15 bases between them. The CDR3 loop spans 15 amino acids. DNA for the CDR3: TGTGCCAGCAGCTTAGAAGGGGATTGGGTAAATACGCAGTATTTT. Its translation: CASSLEGDWVNTQYF.

The chain uses TRBV14 and TRBJ2-7; 9 nucleotides match TRBD1. The CDR3 runs to 15 residues. Unmatched junction bases numbered 4, after V lost 1 base and J lost 3 bases. Germline CDR1 SGHDN, CDR2 FVKESK. The DNA of the CDR3 is TGTGCCAGCAGCCAAGCTTCGGGACAGGGCTACGAGCAGTACTTC. As protein: CASSQASGQGYEQYF.

The chain carries TRBV7-6 and TRBJ2-5; 12 positions match TRBD2. The CDR3 totals 14 residues. The J segment lost 5 bases and the V segment lost 5 bases, leaving 3 bases of the junction unmatched. CDR1 and CDR2 from the germline V gene are SGHVS and FNYEAQ. CDR3 coding DNA: TGTGCCAGCAGCCCCGGGACTAGCGGGGAGACCCAGTACTTC. Its translation: CASSPGTSGETQYF.

This chain connects TRBV12-3 or TRBV12-4 to TRBJ1-1; D is possibly TRBD1 (5 bases). The length of the CDR3 is 15 residues. V lost 6 bases and J lost 2, with 16 bases in between. The chain's CDR3 is CASSSGGDSNTEAFF. CDR3 sequence (DNA): TGTGCCAGCAGCTCTGGAGGGGATTCCAACACTGAAGCTTTCTTT.

The chain employs TRBV19 and TRBJ2-2; TRBD1 agrees at 7 bases. After removal of 9 bases from V and 5 bases from J, the junction contained 9 bases not matched to a gene. The germline CDR1 and CDR2 sequences are LNHDA and SQIVND (reference sequence). The CDR3 totals 14 residues. The CDR3 DNA reads as TGTGCCAGCTCCGGGACAGTGATAACCGGGGAGCTGTTTTTT. Amino acids: CASSGTVITGELFF.

The chain uses TRBV11-2 and TRBJ2-1; 13 bases align to TRBD2. The germline V gene encodes CDR1 SGHAT and CDR2 FQNNGV. J lost 10 bases, V lost 1 base, and 10 bases had no gene match. CDR3 length: 17 amino acids. Here the CDR3 reads CASSLGVLAGGLGEQFF. In nucleotides, the CDR3 is TGTGCCAGCAGCTTAGGGGTACTAGCGGGGGGGCTAGGGGAGCAGTTCTTC.

The chain employs TRBV5-1 and TRBJ2-3, with 9 bases identical to TRBD2. V trimming: 4 bases; J trimming: 3 bases; junction bases outside the gene matches: 6. The CDR3 loop spans 15 amino acids. Germline V gene data show CDR1 as SGHRS and CDR2 as YFSETQ. The CDR3 sequence: CASSAGGGGTDTQYF. CDR3 DNA: TGCGCCAGCAGCGCGGGAGGGGGGGGAACAGATACGCAGTATTTT.

The chain uses TRBV6-1 and TRBJ2-7; D perhaps matches TRBD1 (6 bases). The CDR3 is 14 amino acids. The germline CDR1 and CDR2 sequences are MNHNS and SASEGT. V was pared by 6 bases and J by 7 bases, with 19 bases between. CDR3 nucleotides: TGTGCCAGCAGGAGGCAGGGGAACTCCCGGGAGCAGTACTTC. Amino acid sequence: CASRRQGNSREQYF.

The chain links TRBV7-3 to TRBJ2-1, with 9 bases aligning to TRBD2. Germline V gene lookup returns CDR1 SGHTA and CDR2 FQGTGA. V dropped 2 bases and J dropped 6; count of bases not matched to a gene: 8. The CDR3 totals 16 residues. Here the CDR3 reads CASSLQGGGAGNEQFF. The CDR3 DNA reads TGTGCCAGCAGCTTACAGGGCGGGGGGGCAGGCAATGAGCAGTTCTTC.

The gene calls are TRBV7-9 and TRBJ2-3; TRBD1 matches 8 bases. The CDR3 is 14 residues long. The junction had 6 bases not matched to a gene; V was cut back by 7 bases and J by 3 bases. The V gene's germline CDR1 is SEHNR and CDR2 FQNEAQ (reference sequence). The DNA of the CDR3 is TGTGCCAGCACCCGGACAGGGATTACAGATACGCAGTATTTT. This gives the protein CASTRTGITDTQYF.

This chain connects TRBV20-1 to TRBJ1-3; D is perhaps TRBD1 (6 bases). The CDR3 runs to 13 residues. V lost 7 bases, J lost 0 bases, and 10 bases lay in between. Germline V gene data show CDR1 as DFQATT and CDR2 as SNEGSKA (reference sequence). The CDR3 sequence is CSVEGHSGNTIYF. CDR3 DNA: TGCAGTGTTGAGGGACACTCTGGAAACACCATATATTTT.

The chain combines TRBV5-1 with TRBJ2-1, with 11 bases matching TRBD2. Germline loops: CDR1 SGHRS, CDR2 YFSETQ. This CDR3 is 17 amino acids long. With 2 bases clipped from V and 2 bases from J, the junction kept 6 bases outside the gene matches. As DNA, the CDR3 is TGCGCCAGCAGCTTCTCTAGCGGGGGGCTACCCTACAATGAGCAGTTCTTC. Translated: CASSFSSGGLPYNEQFF.

In its sample, this clonotype ranks as medium-sized (0.01 to 0.1%). The V and J genes are TRBV7-2 and TRBJ1-5; D not resolved. The CDR3 consists of 14 residues. Germline V lookup: CDR1 SGHTA, CDR2 FQGNSA. The ends were cut back, 1 base at V and 5 bases at J, with 9 bases in the middle. CDR3 coding DNA: TGTGCCAGCAGCTTAGGGTCGGGATATCAGCCCCAGCATTTT. As protein: CASSLGSGYQPQHF.